One sample yielded the 13 T cell receptor beta chains listed below, sequenced in a study of blood T cell repertoires in COVID-19. The data were produced by immunoSEQ multiplex PCR, yet TCRdb's version contains in-frame clones alone and is incomplete. Among some 170,000 clones listed, over 75% were seen once. The specimen sequenced was PBMCs or T cells enriched from blood (not recorded which). The receptors here all came from a human donor with acute COVID-19. The donor label of this sample is uncertain.

This chain uses TRBV18 with TRBJ1-2; D is ambiguous. This CDR3 contains 14 residues. The V gene's germline CDR1 is KGHSH and CDR2 LQKENI. The V and J ends lost 0 bases and 4 bases respectively, with 9 bases between them. The CDR3 is CASSPPGLGYGYTF. Here the CDR3 DNA reads TGTGCCAGCTCACCACCCGGGTTGGGCTATGGCTACACCTTC.

In this sample, this clone turned up a few times. The V gene is TRBV5-6, the J gene TRBJ1-2, with unresolved D. This CDR3 comprises 14 residues. With 0 bases removed from V and 0 bases from J, the gap between germline ends came to 6 bases. Germline V lookup: CDR1 SGHDT, CDR2 YYEEEE. DNA for the CDR3: TGTGCCAGCAGCTTGGTTGCGGCTAACTATGGCTACACCTTC. Its translation: CASSLVAANYGYTF.

This sequence joins TRBV21-1 and TRBJ1-2; the DNA was not used to check the table's D call, TRBD1. TRBV21-1 is a recognized pseudogene. This CDR3 comprises 8 residues. The CDR3 DNA is TGTGCCAGCGGCGGCTACACCTTC. This gives the protein CASGGYTF.

The chain employs TRBV10-1 and TRBJ1-4; D not certain. The CDR3 covers 13 residues. The V end lost 6 bases, the J end lost 6 bases, and 11 bases lay between the germline ends. Per germline, CDR1 WNHNN and CDR2 SYGVQD (reference sequence). The CDR3 loop is CASSREQDEKLFF. The CDR3 DNA is TGCGCCAGCAGCCGGGAGCAAGATGAAAAACTGTTTTTT.

The gene calls are TRBV21-1 and TRBJ2-7; the table's D call of TRBD1 was not tested on the DNA. TRBV21-1 has pseudogene status. The CDR3 consists of 16 residues. The CDR3 DNA reads as TGTGCCAGCAGCAAAGTGAAGAAACAGGTTAACAACGAGCAGTACTTC. It yields the protein CASSKVKKQVNNEQYF.

The rearrangement joins TRBV5-1 to TRBJ2-2; weak D call: TRBD2 (6 bases). Trimming removed 0 bases at V and 5 bases at J, with 11 bases between. The CDR3 has 15 amino acids. Germline assignment: CDR1 SGHRS and CDR2 YFSETQ. DNA for the CDR3: TGCGCCAGCAGCTTGGACAGAGCGGGTACCGGGGAGCTGTTTTTT. Its translation is CASSLDRAGTGELFF.

This chain uses TRBV5-8 with TRBJ2-7, with TRBD2 matching 9 bases. Per germline, CDR1 SGHTS and CDR2 YDEGEE. This CDR3 region has 16 residues. V shed 3 bases and J 2 bases; nucleotides not matched to a gene: 9. The CDR3 DNA follows: TGTGCCAGCAGCTCTTGGACTAAGCGGGGGGCCTACGAGCAGTACTTC. The encoded protein is CASSSWTKRGAYEQYF. Filled out from reference TRBV5-8 and TRBJ2-7, the complete variable domain reads EAGVTQSPTHLIKTRGQQATLRCSPISGHTSVYWYQQALGLGLQFLLWYDEGEERNRGNFPPRFSGRQFPNYSSELNVNALELEDSALYLCASSSWTKRGAYEQYFGPGTRLTVT.

DNA of the CDR3: TGTGCCAGCGCGATAAACACCGGGGAGCTGTTTTTT. It is translated as CASAINTGELFF. V is TRBV3-1 (or the pseudogene TRBV3-2) and J is TRBJ2-2; D gene uncertain. V was cut by 8 bases and J by 2 bases, with 6 bases left in between. Germline assignment: CDR1 LGHDT and CDR2 YNNKEL (reference sequence). This CDR3 is built from 12 residues.

The rearrangement links TRBV24-1 to TRBJ2-1; the match to TRBD2 covers 10 bases. The V segment lost 6 bases and the J segment 15 bases; nucleotides outside the gene matches: 7. CDR3 length: 12 amino acids. The germline V gene encodes CDR1 KGHDR and CDR2 SFDVKD. CDR3: CATSSSGTSVFF. The CDR3, as DNA: TGTGCCACCAGTTCAAGTGGGACTAGCGTGTTCTTC.

The rearrangement joins TRBV15 to TRBJ2-7; 7 nucleotides agree with TRBD2. V lost 3 bases and J lost 1; bases outside the gene matches: 3. Germline CDR1 is LNHNV and CDR2 is YYDKDF (reference sequence). The length of the CDR3 is 14 residues. DNA of the CDR3: TGTGCCACCAGCAGGGGGGGGGAGTCCTACGAGCAGTACTTC. It is translated as CATSRGGESYEQYF. The full variable domain, in which reference TRBV15 and TRBJ2-7 provide the parts outside the CDR3, is DAMVIQNPRYQVTQFGKPVTLSCSQTLNHNVMYWYQQKSSQAPKLLFHYYDKDFNNEADTPDNFQSRRPNTSFCFLDIRSPGLGDTAMYLCATSRGGESYEQYFGPGTRLTVT.

The V gene is TRBV10-3, the J gene TRBJ1-5, with TRBD1 identical over 8 bases. This CDR3 is 13 amino acids long. The germline gives CDR1 ENHRY, CDR2 SYGVKD. J lost 4 bases, V lost 6 bases, and 2 bases had no gene match. CDR3 sequence reads: CAIRTGANQPQHF. The CDR3 DNA sequence: TGTGCCATCAGGACAGGGGCTAATCAGCCCCAGCATTTT.

In nucleotides, the CDR3 is TGTGCCAGCAGTGAAGAAGGGGTAGGACAGCCCCAGCATTTT. It codes for CASSEEGVGQPQHF. V usage is TRBV2 and J usage is TRBJ1-5, with TRBD1 as a possible D gene (5 bases). This CDR3 region has 14 residues. The germline V gene encodes CDR1 SNHLY and CDR2 FYNNEI. Trimming pared 1 base from V and 7 bases from J, leaving 11 bases between. The full variable domain, with the rest looked up from reference TRBV2 and TRBJ1-5, is EPEVTQTPSHQVTQMGQEVILRCVPISNHLYFYWYRQILGQKVEFLVSFYNNEISEKSEIFDDQFSVERPDGSNFTLKIRSTKLEDSAMYFCASSEEGVGQPQHFGDGTRLSIL.

This clone was seen more than once but under ten times. An end of the junction differs from the germline gene, which may be a read error. The chain recombines TRBV15 with TRBJ1-5, with D possibly matching TRBD1 (6 bases). Germline lookup yields CDR1 LNHNV and CDR2 YYDKDF (reference sequence). CDR3 size: 15 residues. The CDR3 DNA is TGTGCCACCAGCCGAGAAGGGGAGGGGGACCAGCCCCAGCATTTT. As protein: CATSREGEGDQPQHF.